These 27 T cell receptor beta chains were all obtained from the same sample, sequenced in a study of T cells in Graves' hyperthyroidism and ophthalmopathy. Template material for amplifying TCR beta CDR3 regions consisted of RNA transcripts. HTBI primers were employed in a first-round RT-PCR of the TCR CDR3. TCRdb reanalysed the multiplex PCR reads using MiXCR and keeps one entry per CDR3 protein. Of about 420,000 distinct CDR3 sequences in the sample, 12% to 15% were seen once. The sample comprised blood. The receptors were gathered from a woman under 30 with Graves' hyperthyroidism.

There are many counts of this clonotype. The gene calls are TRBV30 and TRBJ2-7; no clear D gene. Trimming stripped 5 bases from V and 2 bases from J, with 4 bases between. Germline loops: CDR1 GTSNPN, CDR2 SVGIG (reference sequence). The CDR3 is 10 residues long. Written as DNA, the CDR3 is TGTGCCTGGGGGACCTACGAGCAGTACTTC. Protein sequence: CAWGTYEQYF.

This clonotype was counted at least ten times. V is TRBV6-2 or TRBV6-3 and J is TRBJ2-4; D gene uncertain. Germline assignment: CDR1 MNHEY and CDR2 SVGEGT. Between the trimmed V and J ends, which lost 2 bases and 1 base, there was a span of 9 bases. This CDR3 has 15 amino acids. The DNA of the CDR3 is TGTGCCAGCAGTTACCCCGAAGGGGCCAAAAACATTCAGTACTTC. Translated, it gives CASSYPEGAKNIQYF.

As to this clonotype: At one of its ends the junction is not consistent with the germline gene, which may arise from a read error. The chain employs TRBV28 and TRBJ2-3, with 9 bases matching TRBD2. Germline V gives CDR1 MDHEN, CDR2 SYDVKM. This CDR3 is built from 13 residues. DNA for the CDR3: TGCGCCAGCAGCGGGAGGTTGCCAGATACGCAGTATTTT. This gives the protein CASSGRLPDTQYF.

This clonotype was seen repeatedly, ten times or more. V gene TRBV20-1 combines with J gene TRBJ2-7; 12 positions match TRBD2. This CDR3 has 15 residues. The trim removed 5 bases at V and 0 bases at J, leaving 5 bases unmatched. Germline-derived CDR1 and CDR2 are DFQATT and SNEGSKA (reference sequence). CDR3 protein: CSASATSGSSYEQYF. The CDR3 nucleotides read TGCAGTGCTTCAGCGACTAGCGGGAGCTCCTACGAGCAGTACTTC.

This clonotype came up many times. CDR3 bases: TGTGCCATCTCAGAACGGGGACAGGGGACGGAAAAGCCCCAGCATTTT. Encoded protein: CAISERGQGTEKPQHF. This chain connects TRBV10-3 to TRBJ1-5, with 10 bases lining up with TRBD1. This CDR3 region has 16 residues. Germline CDR1 reads ENHRY; CDR2 reads SYGVKD. V shed 8 bases and J 8 bases; nucleotides not matched to a gene: 15.

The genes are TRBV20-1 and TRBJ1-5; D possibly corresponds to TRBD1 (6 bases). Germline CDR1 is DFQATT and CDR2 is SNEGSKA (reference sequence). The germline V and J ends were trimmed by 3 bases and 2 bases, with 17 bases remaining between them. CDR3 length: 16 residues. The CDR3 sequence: CSARTRDTVGNQPQHF. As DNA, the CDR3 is TGCAGTGCTAGGACCCGGGACACCGTCGGCAATCAGCCCCAGCATTTT.

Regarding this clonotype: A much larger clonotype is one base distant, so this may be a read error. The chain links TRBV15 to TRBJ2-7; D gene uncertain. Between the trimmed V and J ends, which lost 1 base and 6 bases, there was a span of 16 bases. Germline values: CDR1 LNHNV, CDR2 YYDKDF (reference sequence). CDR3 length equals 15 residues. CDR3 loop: CATSRGKQGIPEQYF. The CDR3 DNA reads TGTGCCACCAGCAGAGGAAAACAAGGGATTCCCGAGCAGTACTTC.

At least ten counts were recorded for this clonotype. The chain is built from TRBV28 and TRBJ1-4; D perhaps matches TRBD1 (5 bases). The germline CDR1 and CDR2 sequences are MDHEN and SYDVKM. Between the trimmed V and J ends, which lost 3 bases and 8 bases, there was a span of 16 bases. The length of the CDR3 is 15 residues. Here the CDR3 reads CASSFLGDVEEKLFF. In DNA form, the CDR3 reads TGTGCCAGCAGTTTTTTGGGGGACGTGGAGGAAAAACTGTTTTTT.

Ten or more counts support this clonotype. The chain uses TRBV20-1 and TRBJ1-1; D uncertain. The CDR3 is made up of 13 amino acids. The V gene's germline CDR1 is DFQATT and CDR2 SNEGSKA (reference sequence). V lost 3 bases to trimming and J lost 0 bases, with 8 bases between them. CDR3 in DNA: TGCAGTGCTAGCAACAGCATGAACACTGAAGCTTTCTTT. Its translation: CSASNSMNTEAFF.

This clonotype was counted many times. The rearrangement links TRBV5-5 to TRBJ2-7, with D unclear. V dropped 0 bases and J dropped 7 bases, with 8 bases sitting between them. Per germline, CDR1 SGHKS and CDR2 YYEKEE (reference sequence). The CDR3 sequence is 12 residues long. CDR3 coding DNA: TGTGCCAGCAGCTTGGTCTCACGGGAGCAGTACTTC. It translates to CASSLVSREQYF.

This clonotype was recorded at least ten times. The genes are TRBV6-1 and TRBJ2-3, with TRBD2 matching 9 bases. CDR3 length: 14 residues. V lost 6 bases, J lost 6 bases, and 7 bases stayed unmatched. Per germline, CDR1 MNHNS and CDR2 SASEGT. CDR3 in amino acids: CASSISGRLDTQYF. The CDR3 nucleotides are TGTGCCAGCAGCATCAGCGGGAGGTTGGATACGCAGTATTTT.

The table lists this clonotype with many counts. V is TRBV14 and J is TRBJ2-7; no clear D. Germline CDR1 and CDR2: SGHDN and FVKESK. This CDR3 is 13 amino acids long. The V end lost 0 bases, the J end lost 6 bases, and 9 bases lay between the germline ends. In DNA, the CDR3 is TGTGCCAGCAGCCAAGAGATCGGCAGCGAGCAGTACTTC. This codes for CASSQEIGSEQYF.

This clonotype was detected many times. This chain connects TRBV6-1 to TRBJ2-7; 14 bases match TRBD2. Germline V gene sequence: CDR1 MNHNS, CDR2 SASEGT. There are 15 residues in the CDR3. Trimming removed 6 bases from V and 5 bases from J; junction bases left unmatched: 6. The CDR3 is CASSLTGLAGDEQYF. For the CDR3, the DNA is TGTGCCAGCAGCTTAACGGGACTAGCGGGAGACGAGCAGTACTTC.

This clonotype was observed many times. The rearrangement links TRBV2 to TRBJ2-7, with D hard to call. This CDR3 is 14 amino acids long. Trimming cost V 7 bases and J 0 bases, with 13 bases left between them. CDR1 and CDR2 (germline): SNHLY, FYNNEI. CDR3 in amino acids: CASTVAESSYEQYF. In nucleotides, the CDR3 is TGTGCCAGCACCGTAGCCGAGAGCTCCTACGAGCAGTACTTC.

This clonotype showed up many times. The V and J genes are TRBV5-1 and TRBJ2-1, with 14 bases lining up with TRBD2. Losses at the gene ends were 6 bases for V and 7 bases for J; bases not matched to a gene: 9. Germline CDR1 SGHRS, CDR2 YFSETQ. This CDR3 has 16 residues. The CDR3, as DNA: TGCGCCAGCACACGGACTAGCGGGAGGTCTGGGAATGAGCAGTTCTTC. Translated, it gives CASTRTSGRSGNEQFF.

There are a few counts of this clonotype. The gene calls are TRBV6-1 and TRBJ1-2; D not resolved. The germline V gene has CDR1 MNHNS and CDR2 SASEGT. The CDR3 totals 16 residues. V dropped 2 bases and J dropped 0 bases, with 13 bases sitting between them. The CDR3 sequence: CASSETSTEANYGYTF. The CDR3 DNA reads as TGTGCCAGCAGTGAAACGTCAACGGAAGCTAACTATGGCTACACCTTC.

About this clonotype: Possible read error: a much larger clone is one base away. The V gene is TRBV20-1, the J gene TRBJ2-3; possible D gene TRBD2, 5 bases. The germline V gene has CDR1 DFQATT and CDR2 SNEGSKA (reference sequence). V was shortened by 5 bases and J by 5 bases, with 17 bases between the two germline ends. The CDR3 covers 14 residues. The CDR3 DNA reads TGCAGTGCTGGAGCGGTGGGCAGCTTAGATACGCAGTATTTT. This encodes CSAGAVGSLDTQYF.

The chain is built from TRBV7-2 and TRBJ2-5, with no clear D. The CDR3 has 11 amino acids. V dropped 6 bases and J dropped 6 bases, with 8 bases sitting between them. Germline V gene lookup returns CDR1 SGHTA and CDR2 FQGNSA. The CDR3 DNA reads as TGTGCCAGCAGTCTAGGAAAGACCCAGTACTTC. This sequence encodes CASSLGKTQYF.

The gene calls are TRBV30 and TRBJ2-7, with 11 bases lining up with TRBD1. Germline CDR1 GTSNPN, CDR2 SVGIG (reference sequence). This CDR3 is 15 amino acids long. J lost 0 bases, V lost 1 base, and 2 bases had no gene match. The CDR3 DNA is TGTGCCTGGAGTGCGGGGACAGGGGGCTCCTACGAGCAGTACTTC. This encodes CAWSAGTGGSYEQYF.

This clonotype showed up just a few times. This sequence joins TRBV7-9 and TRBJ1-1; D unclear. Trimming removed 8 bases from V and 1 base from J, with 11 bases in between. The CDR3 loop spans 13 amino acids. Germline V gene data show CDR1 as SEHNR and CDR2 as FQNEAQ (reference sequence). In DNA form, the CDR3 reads TGTGCCAGCTCCCTGGAACCGAACACTGAAGCTTTCTTT. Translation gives CASSLEPNTEAFF. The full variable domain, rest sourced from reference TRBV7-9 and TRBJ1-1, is DTGVSQNPRHKITKRGQNVTFRCDPISEHNRLYWYRQTLGQGPEFLTYFQNEAQLEKSRLLSDRFSAERPKGSFSTLEIQRTEQGDSAMYLCASSLEPNTEAFFGQGTRLTVV.

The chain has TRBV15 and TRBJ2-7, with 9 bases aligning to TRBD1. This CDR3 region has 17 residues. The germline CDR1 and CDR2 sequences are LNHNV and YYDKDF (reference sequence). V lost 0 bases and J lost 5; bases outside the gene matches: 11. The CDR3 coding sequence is TGTGCCACCAGCAGAGATCCCCCGGGACAGGGTATCCACGAGCAGTACTTC. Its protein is CATSRDPPGQGIHEQYF.

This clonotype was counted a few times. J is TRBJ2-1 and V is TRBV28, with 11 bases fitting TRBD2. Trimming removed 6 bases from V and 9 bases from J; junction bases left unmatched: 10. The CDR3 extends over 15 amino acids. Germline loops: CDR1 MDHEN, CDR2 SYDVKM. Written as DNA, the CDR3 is TGTGCCAGCAGCCAACCTACTAGCGGGAGTGGTGAGCAGTTCTTC. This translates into CASSQPTSGSGEQFF.

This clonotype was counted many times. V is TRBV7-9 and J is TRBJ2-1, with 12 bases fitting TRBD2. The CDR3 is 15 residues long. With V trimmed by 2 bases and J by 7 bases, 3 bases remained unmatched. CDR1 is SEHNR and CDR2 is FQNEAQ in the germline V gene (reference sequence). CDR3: CASSLLAGGRNEQFF. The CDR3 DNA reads TGTGCCAGCAGCTTACTAGCGGGAGGGCGGAATGAGCAGTTCTTC.

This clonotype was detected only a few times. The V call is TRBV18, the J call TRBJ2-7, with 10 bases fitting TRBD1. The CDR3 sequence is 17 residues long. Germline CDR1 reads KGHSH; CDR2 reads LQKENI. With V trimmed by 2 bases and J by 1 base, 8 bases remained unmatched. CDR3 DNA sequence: TGTGCCAGCTCACCAACCCCACCGGGACAGGGGTCCTACGAGCAGTACTTC. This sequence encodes CASSPTPPGQGSYEQYF.

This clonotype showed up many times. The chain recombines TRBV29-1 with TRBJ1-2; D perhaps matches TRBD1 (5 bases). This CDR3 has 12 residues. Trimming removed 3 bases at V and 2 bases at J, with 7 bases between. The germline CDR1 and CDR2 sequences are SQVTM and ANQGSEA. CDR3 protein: CSVEGDNYGYTF. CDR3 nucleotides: TGCAGCGTTGAGGGGGACAACTATGGCTACACCTTC.

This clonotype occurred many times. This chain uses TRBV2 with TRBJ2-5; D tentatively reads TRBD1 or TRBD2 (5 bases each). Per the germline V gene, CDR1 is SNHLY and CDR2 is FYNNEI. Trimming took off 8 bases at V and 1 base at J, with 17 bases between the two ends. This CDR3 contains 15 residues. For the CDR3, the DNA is TGTGCCAGCGAGGGGCAGCAGACGGGCCAAGAGACCCAGTACTTC. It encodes CASEGQQTGQETQYF. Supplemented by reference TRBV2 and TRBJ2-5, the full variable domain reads EPEVTQTPSHQVTQMGQEVILRCVPISNHLYFYWYRQILGQKVEFLVSFYNNEISEKSEIFDDQFSVERPDGSNFTLKIRSTKLEDSAMYFCASEGQQTGQETQYFGPGTRLLVL.

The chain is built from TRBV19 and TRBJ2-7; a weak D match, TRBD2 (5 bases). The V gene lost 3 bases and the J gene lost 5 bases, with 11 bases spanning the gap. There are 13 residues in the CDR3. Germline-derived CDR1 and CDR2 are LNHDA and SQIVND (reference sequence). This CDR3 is CASSIGGGNEQYF. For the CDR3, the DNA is TGTGCCAGTAGTATTGGCGGAGGTAACGAGCAGTACTTC.